The source of this T cell receptor beta chain is a study of blood T cells in healthy people across ages (dated by TCRdb to 2015 to 2017). Notes on the research overall: In model experiments, template switching captured about one uniquely barcoded TCR beta cDNA molecule for every two T cells. Age-related changes in TCR beta repertoire diversity were measured in the study by deep sequencing normalized with unique cDNA molecular identifiers. Four age groups were formed from the donors: young (average roughly 15 years), middle-aged (around 39), aged (under 70) and long-lived (about 80). Using the same blood draw, the study looked at two additional independent replicas of 1 million unique cDNA reads for two donors, one aged 18 to 30 and the other aged 80 or older. To avoid experimental bias, donors of different ages were randomly spread across the sequencing lanes. The full study reports these points: Bulk unsorted PBMC profiling prevented conclusive comparison of naive and antigen-experienced compartments. As age increased, observed TCR beta diversity per million T cells dropped in a roughly linear way, and a significant reduction was already evident by age about 40. Total diversity estimates from one million sequenced T cells were considered lower bounds and underestimates. Because donor CMV infection status was unknown, age-related changes in expanded clonotypes were potentially confounded. The long-lived group showed more naive CD4+ T cells, fewer expanded clones and increased TCR diversity than the aged group, suggesting age selection. There was a strong correlation between observed TCR beta diversity and the percentage of naive T cells measured by flow cytometry.

Donors were around 37 systemically healthy Caucasian individuals from Russia aged roughly 6 to 90 years. Each donor gave about 9.2 milliliters of peripheral blood, drawn into EDTA-treated Vacutainer tubes. Ficoll-Paque density-gradient centrifugation was used to isolate PBMCs, with at least 6.5 million per sample. Trizol reagent was used to extract total RNA from the PBMCs, yielding at least 5.5 micrograms per sample. For every donor, flow cytometry on a PBMC aliquot measured the percentage of naive CD45RAhigh/CD27high T cells. The table lists this clonotype with many counts. The antigen it recognizes is unknown. No clone much larger than this one lies a single base away; base qualities are absent. The library was prepared using 5' RACE. Sequenced using an Illumina HiSeq 2500. A second PCR of roughly 7 to 11 cycles was performed with a sample-barcoded 5' primer and a J-beta primer mix. A template-switch 5' adaptor carrying 12 random nucleotides introduced a unique molecular identifier onto each TCR beta cDNA molecule. Each sample yielded at least 2.5 million CDR3-containing paired-end reads. All of the RNA was converted into first-strand cDNA using the Mint cDNA synthesis kit, with a TRBC-specific oligonucleotide serving as the primer. Following uracil-DNA glycosylase treatment, all cDNA underwent a first 18-cycle PCR with the universal primers M1SS and BC2_uni_R. The source study handled its data this way. Each sample was normalized by randomly selecting 1 million high-quality reads, each carrying a distinct molecular identifier. Instead of being binned into consensus sequences, reads that shared molecular identifiers were thrown out. MiTCR, with a Q25 quality threshold and the strictest error-elimination algorithm, was used for CDR3 identification, clonotype clustering and error correction. A nonparametric unseen species model with Euler transformation was used to estimate a lower bound on total TCR beta diversity. In TCRdb, the public reads were trimmed at Q25 with fastp and aligned with MiXCR, with productive beta chains retained. Every entry covers one CDR3 protein and lists the most common genes and DNA from its rows. The authors' filters were not applied to this entry. The table for this sample lists hundreds of thousands of distinct CDR3 sequences; roughly 30% of them were counted only once. The ten biggest clones cover around a sixth of the sample.

Sequenced material: blood. The source is a woman older than 75 in good health.

The CDR3 region has the sequence CASSQEASPWANSPLHF. The nucleotide sequence reads as follows: TGTGCCAGCAGCCAAGAAGCTTCGCCTTGGGCTAATTCACCCCTCCACTTT. In this chain, TRBV4-2 is recombined with TRBJ1-6; no D gene call is confident. CDR1 and CDR2, looked up from the germline V gene, are LGHNA and YNFKEQ. V sheds 0 bases and J sheds 6 bases, leaving 15 bases between their ends. The CDR3, from cysteine to phenylalanine, totals 17 residues. The kept DNA is CDR3 alone, 51 bases in frame from the first base.